Shown below are 4 T cell receptor beta chains from a single sample sequenced in a study of early T cells in non-severe SARS-CoV-2 infection. TCRdb re-called the 5' RACE reads with MiXCR, one entry per CDR3 protein. The data contain tens of thousands of distinct CDR3 sequences, around an eighth of them singletons. The sample consisted of whole blood. These receptor sequences come from an adult who was a healthcare worker with PCR-confirmed SARS-CoV-2 infection or an uninfected control (not recorded which).

The chain couples TRBV28 to TRBJ2-5, with 9 nucleotides matching TRBD1. The CDR3 sequence is 16 residues long. Looked up from germline, CDR1 is MDHEN and CDR2 is SYDVKM. With V trimmed by 6 bases and J by 6 bases, 14 bases remained unmatched. CDR3 loop: CASRPPGTGTLKTQYF. In nucleotides, the CDR3 is TGTGCCAGCAGGCCTCCCGGGACAGGGACGTTGAAGACCCAGTACTTC.

Comment on this clonotype: A clone one base away is much larger, so this may be a read error. This chain joins TRBV28 and TRBJ2-3; TRBD1 matches 7 bases. J gave up 4 bases and V 10 bases, and 8 bases lay outside the gene matches. Per germline, CDR1 MDHEN and CDR2 SYDVKM. The CDR3 spans 13 residues. In nucleotides, the CDR3 is TGTGCCACACAGGGGACAAGGGCAGATACGCAGTATTTT. It codes for CATQGTRADTQYF.

This clonotype was detected many times. The rearrangement joins TRBV3-1 to TRBJ1-2; D possibly corresponds to TRBD1 (5 bases). CDR3 length equals 16 residues. V dropped 0 bases and J dropped 8 bases, with 19 bases sitting between them. Germline V gene lookup returns CDR1 LGHDT and CDR2 YNNKEL (reference sequence). CDR3 bases: TGTGCCAGCAGCCAAGATCTTGGGGGTTGGTACGACGGCTACACCTTC. This encodes CASSQDLGGWYDGYTF.

J is TRBJ1-5 and V is TRBV12-3 or TRBV12-4; possibly TRBD1 for D (6 bases). The CDR3 length is 12 residues. V dropped 7 bases and J dropped 7 bases, with 11 bases sitting between them. The CDR3 sequence: CASTQGSQPQHF. The CDR3 DNA reads as TGTGCCAGCACACAGGGTTCCCAGCCCCAGCATTTT.